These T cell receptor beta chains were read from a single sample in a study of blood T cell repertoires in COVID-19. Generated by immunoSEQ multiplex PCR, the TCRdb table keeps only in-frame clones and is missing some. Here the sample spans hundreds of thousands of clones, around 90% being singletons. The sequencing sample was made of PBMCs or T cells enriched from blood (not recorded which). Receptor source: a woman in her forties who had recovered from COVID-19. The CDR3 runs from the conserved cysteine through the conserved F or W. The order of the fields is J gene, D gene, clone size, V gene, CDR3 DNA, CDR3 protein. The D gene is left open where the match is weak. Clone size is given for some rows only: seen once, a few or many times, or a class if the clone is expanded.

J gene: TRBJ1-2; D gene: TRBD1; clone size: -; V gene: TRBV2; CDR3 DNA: TGTGCCAGCACCATCACGGGACAGGGTGCCTATGGCTACACCTTC; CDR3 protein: CASTITGQGAYGYTF
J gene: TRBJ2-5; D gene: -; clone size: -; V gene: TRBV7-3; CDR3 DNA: TGTGCCAGCAGCTTAAGTTCTAGCAGACAAGAGACCCAGTACTTC; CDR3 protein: CASSLSSSRQETQYF
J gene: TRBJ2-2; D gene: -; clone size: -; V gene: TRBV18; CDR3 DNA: TGTGCCAGCTCCCCACAGGGAGGAGGCACCCGGGAGCTGTTTTTT; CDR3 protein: CASSPQGGGTRELFF
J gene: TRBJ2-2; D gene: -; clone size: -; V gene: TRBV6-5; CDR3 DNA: TGTGCCAGCAGTTCTTGGGGGCTAGCAGACACCGGGGAGCTGTTTTTT; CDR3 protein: CASSSWGLADTGELFF
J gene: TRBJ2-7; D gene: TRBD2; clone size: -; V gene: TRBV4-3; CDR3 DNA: TGCGCCAGCAGCCAAGAACACTCGGGACTAGCGGGACCTTCCTACGAGCAGTACTTC; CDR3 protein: CASSQEHSGLAGPSYEQYF
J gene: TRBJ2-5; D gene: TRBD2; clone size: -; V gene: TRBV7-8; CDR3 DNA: TGTGCCAGCAGCTCCCTGGGCCTACCCAGCGGGAGGGGAGGGCAAGAGACCCAGTACTTC; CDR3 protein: CASSSLGLPSGRGGQETQYF
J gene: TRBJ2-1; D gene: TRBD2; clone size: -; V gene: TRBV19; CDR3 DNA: TGTGCCAGTAGTCTAGTCCTGGGACGGATAGCGGGAGGAATTGAGGAGCAGTTCTTC; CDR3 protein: CASSLVLGRIAGGIEEQFF
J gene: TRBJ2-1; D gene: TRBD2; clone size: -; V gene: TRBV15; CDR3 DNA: TGTGCCACCGCCGAGGGACTAGCGGGAGGGAATGAGCAGTTCTTC; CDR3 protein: CATAEGLAGGNEQFF
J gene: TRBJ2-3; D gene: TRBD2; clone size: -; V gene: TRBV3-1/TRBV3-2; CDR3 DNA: TGTGCCAGCAGCCAAGCCCGAGGAACTAGCGGCGGCCAAAGCACAGATACGCAGTATTTT; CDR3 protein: CASSQARGTSGGQSTDTQYF
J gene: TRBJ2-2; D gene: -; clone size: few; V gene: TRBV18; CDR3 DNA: TGTGCCAGCTCACCAAGGACACACATGAACACCGGGGAGCTGTTTTTT; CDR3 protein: CASSPRTHMNTGELFF
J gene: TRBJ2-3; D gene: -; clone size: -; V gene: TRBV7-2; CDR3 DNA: TGTGCCAGCAGCTGGACCCTCGGGGGAGGAGGAGATACGCAGTATTTT; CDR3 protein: CASSWTLGGGGDTQYF
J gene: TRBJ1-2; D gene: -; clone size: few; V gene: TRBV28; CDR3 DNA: TGTGCCAGCAGTTTGGAGGCGGGCTACACCTTC; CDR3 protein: CASSLEAGYTF
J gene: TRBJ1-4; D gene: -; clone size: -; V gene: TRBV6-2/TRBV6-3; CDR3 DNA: TGTGCCAGCAGTTACGGCGGGGCAACTAATGAAAAACTGTTTTTT; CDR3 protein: CASSYGGATNEKLFF
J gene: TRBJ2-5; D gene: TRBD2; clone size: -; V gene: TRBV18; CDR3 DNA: TGTGCCAGCTCAGGGACCGGGACTAGCCTGGAGACCCAGTACTTC; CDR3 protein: CASSGTGTSLETQYF
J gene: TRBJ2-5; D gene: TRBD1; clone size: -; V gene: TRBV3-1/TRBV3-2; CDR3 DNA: TGTGCCAGCAGCCAAGAACAGGGGGAGACCCAGTACTTC; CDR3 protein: CASSQEQGETQYF
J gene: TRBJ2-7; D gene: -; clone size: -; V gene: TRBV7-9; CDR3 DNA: TGTGCCAGCAGCTCCTCCCCCTACGAGCAGTACTTC; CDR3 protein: CASSSSPYEQYF
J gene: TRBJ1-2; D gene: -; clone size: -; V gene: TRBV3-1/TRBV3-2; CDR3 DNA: TGTGCCAGCAGCCAAGAGGGTGCGGCGAACGGTGGCTACACCTTC; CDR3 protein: CASSQEGAANGGYTF
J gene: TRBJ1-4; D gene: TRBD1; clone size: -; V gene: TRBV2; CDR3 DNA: TGTGCCAGCAGACCTTGGAGGGGGCAGGTTGAAAAACTGTTTTTT; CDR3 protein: CASRPWRGQVEKLFF
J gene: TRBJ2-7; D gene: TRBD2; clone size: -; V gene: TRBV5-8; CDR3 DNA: TGTGCCAGCAGCCCTAGCGGGAGAAACGAGCAGTACTTC; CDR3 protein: CASSPSGRNEQYF
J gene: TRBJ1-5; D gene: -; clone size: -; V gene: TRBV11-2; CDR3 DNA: TGTGCCAGCAGCCCAGATAGCAATCAGCCCCAGCATTTT; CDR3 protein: CASSPDSNQPQHF
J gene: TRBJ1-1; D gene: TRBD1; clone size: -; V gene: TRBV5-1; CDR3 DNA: TGCGCCAGCAGCTTACAGGGGACGAACACTGAAGCTTTCTTT; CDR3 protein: CASSLQGTNTEAFF
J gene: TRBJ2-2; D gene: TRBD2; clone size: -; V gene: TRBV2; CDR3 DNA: TGTGCCAGCAGGGGGGAGGGGTCTGGGGAGCTGTTTTTT; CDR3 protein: CASRGEGSGELFF
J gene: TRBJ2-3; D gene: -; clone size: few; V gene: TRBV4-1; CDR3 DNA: TGCGCCAGCAGCCAAGGGGGGGGCACAGATACGCAGTATTTT; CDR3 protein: CASSQGGGTDTQYF
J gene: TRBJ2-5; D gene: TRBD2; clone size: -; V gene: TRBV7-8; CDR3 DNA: TGTGCCAGCAGCGGGAAGACTAGCGCCCTACCCCAAGAGACCCAGTACTTC; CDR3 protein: CASSGKTSALPQETQYF
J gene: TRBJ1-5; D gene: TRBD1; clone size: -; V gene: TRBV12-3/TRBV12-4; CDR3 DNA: TGTGCCAGCAGGACAGGGGCAAATCAGCCCCAGCATTTT; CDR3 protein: CASRTGANQPQHF
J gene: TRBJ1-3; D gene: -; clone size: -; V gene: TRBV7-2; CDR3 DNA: TGTGCCAGCAGCTTAGGCGGCTGGAGCTCTGGAAACACCATATATTTT; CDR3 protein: CASSLGGWSSGNTIYF
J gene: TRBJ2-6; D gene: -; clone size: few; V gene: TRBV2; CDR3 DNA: TGTGCCAGCAATGGACGGACTTGGAGCTCTGGGGCCAACGTCCTGACTTTC; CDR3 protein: CASNGRTWSSGANVLTF
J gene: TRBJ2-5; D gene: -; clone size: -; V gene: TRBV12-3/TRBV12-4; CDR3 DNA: TGTGCCAGCAGCGGGGTACAAGAGACCCAGTACTTC; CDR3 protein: CASSGVQETQYF
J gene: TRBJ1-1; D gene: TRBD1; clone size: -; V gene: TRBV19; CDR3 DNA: TGTGCCAGTAGTCCAAAGGGGGCGGTGGGCACTGAAGCTTTCTTT; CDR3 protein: CASSPKGAVGTEAFF